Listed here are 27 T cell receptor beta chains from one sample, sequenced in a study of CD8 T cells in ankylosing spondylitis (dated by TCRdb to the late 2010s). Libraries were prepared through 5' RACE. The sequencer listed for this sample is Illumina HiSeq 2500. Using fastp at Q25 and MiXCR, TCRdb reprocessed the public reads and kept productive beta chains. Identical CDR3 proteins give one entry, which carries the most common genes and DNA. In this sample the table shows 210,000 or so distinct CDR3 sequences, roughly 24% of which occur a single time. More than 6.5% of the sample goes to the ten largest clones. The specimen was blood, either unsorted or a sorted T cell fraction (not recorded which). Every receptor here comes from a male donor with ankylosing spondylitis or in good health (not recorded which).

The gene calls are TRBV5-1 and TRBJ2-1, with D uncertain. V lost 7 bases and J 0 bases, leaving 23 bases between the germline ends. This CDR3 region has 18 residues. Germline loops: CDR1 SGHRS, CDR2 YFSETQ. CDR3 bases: TGCGCCAGCGGGATCCCGGACGGATCAGCTAGCTCCTACAATGAGCAGTTCTTC. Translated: CASGIPDGSASSYNEQFF.

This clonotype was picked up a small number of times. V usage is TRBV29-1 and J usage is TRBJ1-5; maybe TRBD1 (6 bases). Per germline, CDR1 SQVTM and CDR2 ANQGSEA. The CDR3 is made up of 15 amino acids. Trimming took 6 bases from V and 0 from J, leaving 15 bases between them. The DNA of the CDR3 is TGCAGCGTCCGAACAGGGATCAGTAGCAATCAGCCCCAGCATTTT. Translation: CSVRTGISSNQPQHF.

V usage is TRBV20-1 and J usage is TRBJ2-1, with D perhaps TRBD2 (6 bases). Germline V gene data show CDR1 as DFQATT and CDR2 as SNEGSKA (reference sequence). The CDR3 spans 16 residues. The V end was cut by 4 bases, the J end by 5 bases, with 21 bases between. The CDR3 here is CSANLPLLARHNEQFF. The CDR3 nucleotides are TGCAGTGCTAACCTCCCCCTCCTAGCGCGACACAATGAGCAGTTCTTC.

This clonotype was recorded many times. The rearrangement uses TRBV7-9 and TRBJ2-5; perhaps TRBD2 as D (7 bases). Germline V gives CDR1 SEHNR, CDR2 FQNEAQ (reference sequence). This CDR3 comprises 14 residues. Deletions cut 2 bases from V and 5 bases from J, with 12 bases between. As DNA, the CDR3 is TGTGCCAGCAGCTTACTCGGGGGGCTCGAGACCCAGTACTTC. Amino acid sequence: CASSLLGGLETQYF.

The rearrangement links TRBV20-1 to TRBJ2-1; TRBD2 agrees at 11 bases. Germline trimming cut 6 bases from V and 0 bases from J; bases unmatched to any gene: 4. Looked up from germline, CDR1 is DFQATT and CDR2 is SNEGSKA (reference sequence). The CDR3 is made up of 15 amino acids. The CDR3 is CSAELAGVSYNEQFF. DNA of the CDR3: TGCAGTGCAGAACTAGCGGGAGTCTCCTACAATGAGCAGTTCTTC.

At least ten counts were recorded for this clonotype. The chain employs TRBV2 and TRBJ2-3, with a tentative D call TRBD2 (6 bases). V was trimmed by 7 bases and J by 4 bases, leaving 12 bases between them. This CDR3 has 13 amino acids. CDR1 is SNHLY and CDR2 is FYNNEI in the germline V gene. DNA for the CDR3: TGTGCCAGCAAACTAGCCCGCCCAGATACGCAGTATTTT. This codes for CASKLARPDTQYF.

CDR3 loop: CSVSSVTDNEQFF. CDR3 bases: TGCAGCGTCTCGTCGGTTACAGACAATGAGCAGTTCTTC. The rearrangement links TRBV29-1 to TRBJ2-1; no reliable D call. V was cut by 6 bases and J by 5 bases, with 14 bases left in between. Germline V gives CDR1 SQVTM, CDR2 ANQGSEA. The CDR3 spans 13 residues.

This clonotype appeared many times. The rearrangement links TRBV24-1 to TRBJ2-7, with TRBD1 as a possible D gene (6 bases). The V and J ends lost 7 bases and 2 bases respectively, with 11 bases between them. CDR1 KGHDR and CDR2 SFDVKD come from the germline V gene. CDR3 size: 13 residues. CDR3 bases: TGTGCCACCAGCGGACAGAGAACCTACGAGCAGTACTTC. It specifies CATSGQRTYEQYF.

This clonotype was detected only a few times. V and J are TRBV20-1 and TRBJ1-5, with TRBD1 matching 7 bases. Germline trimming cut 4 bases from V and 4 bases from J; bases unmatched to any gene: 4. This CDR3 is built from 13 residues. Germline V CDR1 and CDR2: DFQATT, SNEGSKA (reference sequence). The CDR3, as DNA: TGCAGTGCTACTCCAGGGGGTAATCAGCCCCAGCATTTT. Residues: CSATPGGNQPQHF.

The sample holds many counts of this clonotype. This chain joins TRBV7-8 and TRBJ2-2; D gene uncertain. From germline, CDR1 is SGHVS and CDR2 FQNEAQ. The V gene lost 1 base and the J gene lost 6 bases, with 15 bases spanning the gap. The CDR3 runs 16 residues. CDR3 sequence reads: CASSLVITGYAGELFF. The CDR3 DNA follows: TGTGCCAGCAGCTTAGTAATTACTGGGTACGCCGGGGAGCTGTTTTTT.

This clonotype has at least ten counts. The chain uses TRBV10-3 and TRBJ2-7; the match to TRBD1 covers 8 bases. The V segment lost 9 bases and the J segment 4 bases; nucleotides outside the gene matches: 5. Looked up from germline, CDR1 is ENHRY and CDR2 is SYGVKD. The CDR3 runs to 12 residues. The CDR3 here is CAIGQGGYEQYF. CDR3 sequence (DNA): TGTGCCATTGGACAGGGTGGGTACGAGCAGTACTTC.

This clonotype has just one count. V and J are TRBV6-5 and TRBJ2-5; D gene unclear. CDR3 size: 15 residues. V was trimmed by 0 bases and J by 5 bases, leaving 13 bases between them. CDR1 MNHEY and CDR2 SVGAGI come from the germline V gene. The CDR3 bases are TGTGCCAGCAGTTACTCGATTATAGGCGTGGAGACCCAGTACTTC. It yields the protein CASSYSIIGVETQYF.

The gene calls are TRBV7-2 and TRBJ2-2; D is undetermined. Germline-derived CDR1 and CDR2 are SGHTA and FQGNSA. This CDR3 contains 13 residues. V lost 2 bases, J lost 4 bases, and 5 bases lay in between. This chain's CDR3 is CASSLQVTGELFF. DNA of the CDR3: TGTGCCAGCAGCTTACAGGTCACCGGGGAGCTGTTTTTT.

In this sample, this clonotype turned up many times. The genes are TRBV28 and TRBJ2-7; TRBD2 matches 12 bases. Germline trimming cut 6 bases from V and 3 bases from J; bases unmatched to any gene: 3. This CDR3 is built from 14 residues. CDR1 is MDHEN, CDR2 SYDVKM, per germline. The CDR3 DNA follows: TGTGCCAGCAGGTGGACTAGCGGGGTCTACGAGCAGTACTTC. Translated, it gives CASRWTSGVYEQYF.

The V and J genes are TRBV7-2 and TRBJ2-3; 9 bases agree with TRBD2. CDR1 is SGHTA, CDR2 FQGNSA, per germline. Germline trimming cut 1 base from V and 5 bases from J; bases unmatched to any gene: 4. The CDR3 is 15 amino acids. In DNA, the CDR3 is TGTGCCAGCAGCTTAGTCGCGGGAGGGGAAGATACGCAGTATTTT. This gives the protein CASSLVAGGEDTQYF.

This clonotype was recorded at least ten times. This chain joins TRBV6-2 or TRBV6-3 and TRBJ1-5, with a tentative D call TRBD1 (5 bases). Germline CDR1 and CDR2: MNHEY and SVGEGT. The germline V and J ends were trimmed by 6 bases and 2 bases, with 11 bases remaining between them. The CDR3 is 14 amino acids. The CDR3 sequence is CASSQAQGNQPQHF. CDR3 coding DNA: TGTGCCAGCAGCCAGGCACAGGGCAATCAGCCCCAGCATTTT.

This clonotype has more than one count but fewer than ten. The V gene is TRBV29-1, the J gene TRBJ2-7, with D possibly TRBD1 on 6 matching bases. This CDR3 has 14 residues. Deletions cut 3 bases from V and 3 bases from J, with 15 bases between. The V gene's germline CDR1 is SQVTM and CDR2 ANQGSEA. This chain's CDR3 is CSVDRGDRGYEQYF. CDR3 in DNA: TGCAGCGTTGACAGGGGAGATCGGGGCTACGAGCAGTACTTC.

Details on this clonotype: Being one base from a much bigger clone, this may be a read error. The CDR3 sequence: CASSEASGMGGELFF. Written as DNA, the CDR3 is TGTGCCAGCAGTGAAGCTAGCGGGATGGGCGGGGAGCTGTTTTTT. The chain combines TRBV2 with TRBJ2-2; 8 bases match TRBD2. Trimming removed 0 bases from V and 7 bases from J; junction bases left unmatched: 4. The CDR3 covers 15 residues. CDR1 and CDR2 (germline): SNHLY, FYNNEI.

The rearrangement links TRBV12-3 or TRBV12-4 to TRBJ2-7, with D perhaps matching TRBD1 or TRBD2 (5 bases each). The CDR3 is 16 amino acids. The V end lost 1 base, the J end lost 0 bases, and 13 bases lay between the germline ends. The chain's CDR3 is CASSLGGGTISYEQYF. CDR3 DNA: TGTGCCAGCAGTTTAGGAGGTGGGACGATCTCCTACGAGCAGTACTTC.

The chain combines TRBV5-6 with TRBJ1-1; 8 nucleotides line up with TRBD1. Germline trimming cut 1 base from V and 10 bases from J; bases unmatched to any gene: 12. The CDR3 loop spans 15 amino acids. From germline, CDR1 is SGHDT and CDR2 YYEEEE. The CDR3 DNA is TGTGCCAGCAGCTTGCGGATCCGGGACAGGCTGTTAGCTTTCTTT. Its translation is CASSLRIRDRLLAFF.

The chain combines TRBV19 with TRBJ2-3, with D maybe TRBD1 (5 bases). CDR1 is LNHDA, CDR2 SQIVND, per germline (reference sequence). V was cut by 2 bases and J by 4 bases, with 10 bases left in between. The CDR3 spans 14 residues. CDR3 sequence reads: CASSIRGFADTQYF. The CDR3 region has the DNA TGTGCCAGTAGTATAAGGGGTTTCGCAGATACGCAGTATTTT.

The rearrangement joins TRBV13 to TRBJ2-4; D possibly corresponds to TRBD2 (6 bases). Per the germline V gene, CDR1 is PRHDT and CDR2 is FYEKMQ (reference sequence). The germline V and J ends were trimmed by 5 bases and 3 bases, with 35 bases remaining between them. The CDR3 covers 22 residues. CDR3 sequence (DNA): TGTGCCAGCAGCCCCTCTTTTGGAGGAGGGAACACAAAAGGGTTGGACAAAAACATTCAGTACTTC. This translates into CASSPSFGGGNTKGLDKNIQYF. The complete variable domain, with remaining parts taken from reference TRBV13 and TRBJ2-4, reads AAGVIQSPRHLIKEKRETATLKCYPIPRHDTVYWYQQGPGQDPQFLISFYEKMQSDKGSIPDRFSAQQFSDYHSELNMSSLELGDSALYFCASSPSFGGGNTKGLDKNIQYFGAGTRLSVL.

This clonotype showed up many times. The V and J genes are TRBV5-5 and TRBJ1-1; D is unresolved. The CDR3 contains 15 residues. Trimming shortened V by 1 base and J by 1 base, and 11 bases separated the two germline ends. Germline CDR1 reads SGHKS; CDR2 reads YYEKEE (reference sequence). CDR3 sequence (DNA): TGTGCCAGCAGCTTGAGGCAGGAGCGGAACACTGAAGCTTTCTTT. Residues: CASSLRQERNTEAFF.

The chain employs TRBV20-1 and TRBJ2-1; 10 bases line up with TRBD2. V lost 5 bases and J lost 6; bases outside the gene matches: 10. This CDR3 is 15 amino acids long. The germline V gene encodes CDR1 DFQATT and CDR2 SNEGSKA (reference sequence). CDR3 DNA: TGCAGTGCTCCTGCTAGCGGGAGAGGGCGCAATGAGCAGTTCTTC. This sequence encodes CSAPASGRGRNEQFF.

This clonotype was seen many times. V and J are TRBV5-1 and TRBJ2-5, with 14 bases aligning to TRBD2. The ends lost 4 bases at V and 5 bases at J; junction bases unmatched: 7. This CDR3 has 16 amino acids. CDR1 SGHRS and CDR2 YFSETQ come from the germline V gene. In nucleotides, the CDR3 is TGCGCCAGCAGCGCCGGGACTAGCGGGAGTAGTGAGACCCAGTACTTC. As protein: CASSAGTSGSSETQYF.

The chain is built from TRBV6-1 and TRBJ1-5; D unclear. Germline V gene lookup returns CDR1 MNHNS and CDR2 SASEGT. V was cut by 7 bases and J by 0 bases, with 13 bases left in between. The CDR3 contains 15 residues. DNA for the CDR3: TGTGCCAGCAAAAAAGGGAGCCCTAGCAATCAGCCCCAGCATTTT. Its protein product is CASKKGSPSNQPQHF.

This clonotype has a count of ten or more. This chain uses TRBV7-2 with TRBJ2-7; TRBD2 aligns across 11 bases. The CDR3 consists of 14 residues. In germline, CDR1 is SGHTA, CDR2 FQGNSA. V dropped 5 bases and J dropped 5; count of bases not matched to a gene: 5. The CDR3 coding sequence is TGTGCCAGCAGCCCAAGACTAGCGGGAAACGAGCAGTACTTC. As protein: CASSPRLAGNEQYF.